These 8 T cell receptor beta chains were all obtained from the same sample, sequenced in a study of radiation and T cells in renal cell carcinoma. As for time point: blood 4 weeks post-SBRT, at nephrectomy. The treatment denotes: 15 Gy SBRT to primary tumor, nephrectomy 4 weeks later. Here immunoSEQ multiplex PCR was the method, and the copy in TCRdb shows in-frame clones only, minus some. This repertoire shows roughly 92,000 clones, roughly 84% found once; its top ten account for approximately 7.8%. Material: blood, obtained from a patient whose treatment included radiotherapy and nephrectomy. The receptors shown here come from a man aged 60 to 75 with renal cell carcinoma.

CDR3 sequence reads: CATLGGRFQETQYF. CDR3 DNA sequence: TGTGCCACCCTCGGGGGGAGATTCCAAGAGACCCAGTACTTC. This rearrangement joins TRBV19 to TRBJ2-5, with 7 bases lining up with TRBD2. CDR1 and CDR2 from the germline V gene are LNHDA and SQIVND (reference sequence). The CDR3 contains 14 residues. V lost 10 bases and J lost 1; bases outside the gene matches: 9.

In its sample, this clone was seen a few times. CDR3 in amino acids: CASSYPRNSSLYEQYF. The CDR3 DNA follows: TGTGCCAGCAGTTATCCCCGTAACAGCTCTTTATACGAGCAGTACTTC. The gene calls are TRBV28 and TRBJ2-7; D is undetermined. Trimming removed 4 bases at V and 4 bases at J, with 20 bases between. Germline lookup yields CDR1 MDHEN and CDR2 SYDVKM. The CDR3 contains 16 residues.

The genes are TRBV6-5 and TRBJ1-1; TRBD1 aligns across 7 bases. Germline V gene sequence: CDR1 MNHEY, CDR2 SVGAGI. This CDR3 has 15 amino acids. V lost 6 bases and J lost 2; bases outside the gene matches: 9. The CDR3 coding sequence is TGTGCCAGCAGATACGCAGGGGACAGAAACACTGAAGCTTTCTTT. Translating gives CASRYAGDRNTEAFF.

This clone was counted ten times or more. The V call is TRBV28, the J call TRBJ1-1, with D unresolved. Germline V gene lookup returns CDR1 MDHEN and CDR2 SYDVKM. V lost 3 bases, J lost 2 bases, and 7 bases lay in between. This CDR3 comprises 13 residues. CDR3 residues: CASSLPENTEAFF. The CDR3 region has the DNA TGTGCCAGCAGTTTGCCAGAAAACACTGAAGCTTTCTTT. Complete variable domain (other parts from reference TRBV28 and TRBJ1-1): DVKVTQSSRYLVKRTGEKVFLECVQDMDHENMFWYRQDPGLGLRLIYFSYDVKMKEKGDIPEGYSVSREKKERFSLILESASTNQTSMYLCASSLPENTEAFFGQGTRLTVV.

This clone was counted once. V and J are TRBV28 and TRBJ2-2; D not certain. The germline V and J ends were trimmed by 3 bases and 4 bases, with 9 bases remaining between them. Germline V gives CDR1 MDHEN, CDR2 SYDVKM. The CDR3 length is 14 residues. The CDR3 is CASSLVSFTGELFF. The CDR3 DNA reads TGTGCCAGCAGTTTGGTCAGCTTCACCGGGGAGCTGTTTTTT.

The genes are TRBV7-2 and TRBJ1-5, with D possibly TRBD1 on 6 matching bases. Germline loops: CDR1 SGHTA, CDR2 FQGNSA. The CDR3 runs 15 residues. Trimming shortened V by 1 base and J by 6 bases, and 13 bases separated the two germline ends. CDR3 in DNA: TGTGCCAGCAGCTTAGACAGGGCCGGGGGTCAGCCCCAGCATTTT. Amino acid sequence: CASSLDRAGGQPQHF.

This rearrangement joins TRBV19 to TRBJ2-5, with a possible D match to TRBD2 (6 bases). Trimming cost V 6 bases and J 1 base, with 27 bases left between them. Germline V gives CDR1 LNHDA, CDR2 SQIVND (reference sequence). The CDR3 loop spans 19 amino acids. This CDR3 reads CASSLYVPPGRNPQETQYF. The CDR3, as DNA: TGTGCCAGTAGCCTCTACGTGCCTCCCGGGAGAAATCCCCAAGAGACCCAGTACTTC.

The rearrangement links TRBV7-6 to TRBJ2-1; D may be TRBD1 (6 bases). Germline loops: CDR1 SGHVS, CDR2 FNYEAQ. V lost 1 base, J lost 8 bases, and 12 bases lay in between. The CDR3 is made up of 14 amino acids. This CDR3 reads CASSLDQGRHEQFF. CDR3 DNA sequence: TGTGCCAGCAGCTTAGATCAGGGGCGGCATGAGCAGTTCTTC.